This TCR beta chain came from a study of shared clonotypes between healthy human individuals. Findings and caveats of the study: The study drew on few donors, limiting represented genetic and exposure-history diversity. Of the naive CD4 clonotypes, around 4.9% were shared across a handful of donors.

Researchers divided each subset's genomic DNA evenly across several immunoSEQ plates. Each sorted subset replicate got 200 ng genomic DNA, roughly 33,000 genomes. Measured with immunoSEQ multiplex PCR; TCRdb has only the in-frame clones, and not every one. This sample has about 980,000 clones; 70% to 85% occur once, and the top ten carry approximately 1.5%. To note about this clone: What it binds is unknown.

CDR3 length: 15 amino acids. Germline values: CDR1 SGHRS, CDR2 YFSETQ. Between the trimmed V and J ends, which lost 4 bases and 0 bases, there was a span of 11 bases. The chain recombines TRBV5-1 with TRBJ1-3; possibly TRBD1 for D (5 bases). Sequences were obtained from memory CD4+ T cells sorted from blood. Subset reported: CD45RA-negative fraction. The TCR sequence derives from a man aged 18 to 35 in good health. CDR3 region: CASSRDGRSGNTIYF. The DNA for the CDR3 is TGCGCCAGCAGCAGGGACGGGCGCTCTGGAAACACCATATATTTT. Full variable domain (remainder filled in from reference TRBV5-1 and TRBJ1-3): KAGVTQTPRYLIKTRGQQVTLSCSPISGHRSVSWYQQTPGQGLQFLFEYFSETQRNKGNFPGRFSGRQFSNSRSEMNVSTLELGDSALYLCASSRDGRSGNTIYFGEGSWLTVV.